These 23 T cell receptor beta chains were all obtained from the same sample, sequenced in a study of OX40 agonist ivuxolimab in advanced cancers. Data came from immunoSEQ multiplex PCR; TCRdb stores just in-frame clones and leaves some out. Here the sample spans roughly 70,000 clones, approximately 90% being singletons. The sequences come from CD4+ or CD8+ T cells sorted from blood, collected in a trial of the OX40 agonist ivuxolimab. The source is an adult with an advanced solid tumor such as melanoma, head and neck, liver or kidney cancer.

V usage is TRBV9 and J usage is TRBJ2-7; D is perhaps TRBD1 (6 bases). The ends were cut back, 3 bases at V and 0 bases at J, with 10 bases in the middle. Germline values: CDR1 SGDLS, CDR2 YYNGEE. CDR3 length: 14 amino acids. The CDR3 DNA reads as TGTGCCAGCAGCGCCGGGACAAGCTCCTACGAGCAGTACTTC. Translation: CASSAGTSSYEQYF.

The chain couples TRBV7-8 to TRBJ2-7; D is perhaps TRBD1 (5 bases). This CDR3 has 15 residues. Per the germline V gene, CDR1 is SGHVS and CDR2 is FQNEAQ. V dropped 6 bases and J dropped 2 bases, with 17 bases sitting between them. The CDR3 is CASRAIAWGAYEQYF. The CDR3 nucleotides read TGTGCCAGCAGAGCTATAGCCTGGGGCGCCTACGAGCAGTACTTC.

The chain couples TRBV27 to TRBJ2-5; D ambiguous. This CDR3 is built from 15 residues. The germline CDR1 and CDR2 sequences are MNHEY and SMNVEV (reference sequence). With 0 bases removed from V and 4 bases from J, the gap between germline ends came to 12 bases. CDR3 sequence (DNA): TGTGCCAGCAGTTTATCTCCGGGTGTATTAGAGACCCAGTACTTC. Its translation: CASSLSPGVLETQYF.

The chain uses TRBV5-4 and TRBJ2-2, with 11 positions matching TRBD2. The V and J ends lost 0 bases and 4 bases, in that order; junction bases with no gene match: 2. The CDR3 sequence is 16 residues long. Germline values: CDR1 SGHNT, CDR2 YYREEE (reference sequence). CDR3 in amino acids: CASSLGTSGFTGELFF. In DNA, the CDR3 is TGTGCCAGCAGCTTGGGGACTAGCGGGTTCACCGGGGAGCTGTTTTTT. Using reference TRBV5-4 and TRBJ2-2 for the parts outside the CDR3, the full variable domain is ETGVTQSPTHLIKTRGQQVTLRCSSQSGHNTVSWYQQALGQGPQFIFQYYREEENGRGNFPPRFSGLQFPNYSSELNVNALELDDSALYLCASSLGTSGFTGELFFGEGSRLTVL.

This clone has a single count. This chain joins TRBV19 and TRBJ1-1; D unclear. The CDR3 is 12 residues long. Germline V gene lookup returns CDR1 LNHDA and CDR2 SQIVND (reference sequence). Trimming left V 3 bases short and J 6 bases short, with 8 bases between. The DNA of the CDR3 is TGTGCCAGTAGTATTGGAGGGTCTGAAGCTTTCTTT. Its protein product is CASSIGGSEAFF.

A word on this clone: The sample contains more than one DNA sequence encoding this CDR3. The rearrangement uses TRBV27 and TRBJ2-7; D gene ambiguous. Germline CDR1 MNHEY, CDR2 SMNVEV (reference sequence). With 5 bases removed from V and 2 bases from J, the gap between germline ends came to 10 bases. The length of the CDR3 is 13 residues. The CDR3 loop reads CASSLGLAYEQYF. CDR3 nucleotides: TGTGCCAGCAGTCTCGGGCTGGCCTACGAGCAGTACTTC.

The V call is TRBV5-4, the J call TRBJ2-7; D unclear. Per the germline V gene, CDR1 is SGHNT and CDR2 is YYREEE (reference sequence). This CDR3 region has 15 residues. Trimming pared 5 bases from V and 2 bases from J, leaving 17 bases between. Here the CDR3 reads CASRPPGGPTYEQYF. The CDR3 DNA follows: TGTGCCAGCAGGCCCCCGGGCGGACCTACCTACGAGCAGTACTTC.

The chain couples TRBV14 to TRBJ2-7, with D uncertain. The CDR3 has 13 amino acids. V was cut by 2 bases and J by 7 bases, with 12 bases left in between. CDR1 and CDR2 from the germline V gene are SGHDN and FVKESK. CDR3 nucleotide sequence: TGTGCCAGCAGCCAACCACCCACGACGGAGCAGTACTTC. This translates into CASSQPPTTEQYF.

The rearrangement uses TRBV27 and TRBJ2-2; tentatively, D is TRBD2 (7 bases). Germline CDR1 reads MNHEY; CDR2 reads SMNVEV (reference sequence). With 8 bases removed from V and 5 bases from J, the gap between germline ends came to 15 bases. The CDR3 loop spans 14 amino acids. The CDR3 here is CASGGPGGTGELFF. CDR3 sequence (DNA): TGTGCCAGCGGGGGGCCCGGGGGGACCGGGGAGCTGTTTTTT.

The rearrangement joins TRBV27 to TRBJ2-7, with a tentative D call TRBD1 (5 bases). V was trimmed by 5 bases and J by 2 bases, leaving 10 bases between them. Looked up from germline, CDR1 is MNHEY and CDR2 is SMNVEV (reference sequence). This CDR3 is built from 13 residues. The DNA of the CDR3 is TGTGCCAGCAGTAATAAAGGGGCCTACGAGCAGTACTTC. Its protein is CASSNKGAYEQYF.

A single count supports this clone. The rearrangement uses TRBV2 and TRBJ2-4; D may be TRBD1 or TRBD2 (6 bases each). The CDR3 is 14 residues long. CDR1 SNHLY and CDR2 FYNNEI come from the germline V gene. Trimming took off 3 bases at V and 8 bases at J, with 14 bases between the two ends. CDR3 bases: TGTGCCAGCAGTGACCCCCCGGAGGGGGACATTCAGTACTTC. Amino acids: CASSDPPEGDIQYF.

The chain uses TRBV9 and TRBJ2-6; a weak D match, TRBD2 (5 bases). Germline values: CDR1 SGDLS, CDR2 YYNGEE. V was shortened by 2 bases and J by 2 bases, with 14 bases between the two germline ends. The CDR3 is 17 amino acids. The CDR3 region is CASSVLRGITGANVLTF. CDR3 DNA: TGTGCCAGCAGCGTGCTACGGGGAATCACTGGGGCCAACGTCCTGACTTTC. Filled out from reference TRBV9 and TRBJ2-6, the complete variable domain reads DSGVTQTPKHLITATGQRVTLRCSPRSGDLSVYWYQQSLDQGLQFLIQYYNGEERAKGNILERFSAQQFPDLHSELNLSSLELGDSALYFCASSVLRGITGANVLTFGAGSRLTVL.

The CDR3 loop reads CASSQELKADTQYF. The CDR3 DNA reads as TGTGCCAGCAGCCAAGAATTGAAAGCAGATACGCAGTATTTT. The chain is built from TRBV14 and TRBJ2-3; no reliable D call. There are 14 residues in the CDR3. The germline CDR1 and CDR2 sequences are SGHDN and FVKESK. V was shortened by 0 bases and J by 4 bases, with 8 bases between the two germline ends.

The chain has TRBV6-4 and TRBJ2-1; possibly TRBD2 for D (7 bases). CDR3 length: 16 amino acids. Trimming left V 2 bases short and J 10 bases short, with 21 bases between. Germline-derived CDR1 and CDR2 are MRHNA and SNTAGT. In nucleotides, the CDR3 is TGTGCCAGCAGTGACGTGGGGGGGGCTGGGCTGCGGGAGCAGTTCTTC. As protein: CASSDVGGAGLREQFF.

V is TRBV5-4 and J is TRBJ2-7; D ambiguous. The CDR3 is made up of 14 amino acids. V gave up 3 bases and J gave up 1 base, with 11 bases separating them. From germline, CDR1 is SGHNT and CDR2 YYREEE (reference sequence). CDR3 region: CASSSRTGSYEQYF. CDR3 nucleotides: TGTGCCAGCAGCTCACGGACGGGTTCCTACGAGCAGTACTTC.

The rearrangement uses TRBV28 and TRBJ1-2, with 8 bases matching TRBD1. Germline loops: CDR1 MDHEN, CDR2 SYDVKM. Trimming removed 6 bases from V and 4 bases from J; junction bases left unmatched: 4. CDR3 size: 13 residues. The DNA for the CDR3 is TGTGCCAGCAGGCCAGGGGGCAGCTATGGCTACACCTTC. Protein: CASRPGGSYGYTF.

The rearrangement uses TRBV11-1 and TRBJ2-7; 16 bases match TRBD2. Germline trimming cut 5 bases from V and 5 bases from J; bases unmatched to any gene: 9. The CDR3 extends over 17 amino acids. Germline CDR1 reads SGHAT; CDR2 reads FQDESV (reference sequence). This CDR3 is CASSRPTGLAGGNEQYF. The CDR3 DNA follows: TGTGCCAGCAGCCGACCGACGGGACTAGCGGGAGGGAACGAGCAGTACTTC.

V is TRBV5-1 and J is TRBJ1-2, with 12 bases fitting TRBD1. The CDR3 extends over 15 amino acids. V lost 0 bases, J lost 8 bases, and 5 bases stayed unmatched. Germline-derived CDR1 and CDR2 are SGHRS and YFSETQ. CDR3 residues: CASSLAGTGGDGYTF. CDR3 sequence (DNA): TGCGCCAGCAGCTTGGCCGGGACAGGGGGCGACGGCTACACCTTC. Using reference TRBV5-1 and TRBJ1-2 for the parts outside the CDR3, the full variable domain is KAGVTQTPRYLIKTRGQQVTLSCSPISGHRSVSWYQQTPGQGLQFLFEYFSETQRNKGNFPGRFSGRQFSNSRSEMNVSTLELGDSALYLCASSLAGTGGDGYTFGSGTRLTVV.

The V call is TRBV28, the J call TRBJ1-5; TRBD1 agrees at 7 bases. The CDR3 loop spans 15 amino acids. Germline loops: CDR1 MDHEN, CDR2 SYDVKM. After removal of 6 bases from V and 6 bases from J, the junction contained 11 bases not matched to a gene. The CDR3 DNA follows: TGTGCCAGCAGCTCCGGGACAGTATCCCTTCAGCCCCAGCATTTT. It yields the protein CASSSGTVSLQPQHF.

This clone was found once. This chain links TRBV28 with TRBJ2-7, with a possible D match to TRBD2 (6 bases). The germline V and J ends were trimmed by 2 bases and 6 bases, with 14 bases remaining between them. Germline V lookup: CDR1 MDHEN, CDR2 SYDVKM. This CDR3 spans 14 amino acids. CDR3 in DNA: TGTGCCAGCAGTTTACTAGCGAGAGAAGGCGAGCAGTACTTC. Protein product: CASSLLAREGEQYF.

This rearrangement joins TRBV19 to TRBJ1-1, with no clear D. Germline lookup yields CDR1 LNHDA and CDR2 SQIVND (reference sequence). V shed 3 bases and J shed 1 base, with 6 bases lying between them. There are 13 residues in the CDR3. The CDR3 nucleotides read TGTGCCAGTAGTATGGGCTGGAACACTGAAGCTTTCTTT. It encodes CASSMGWNTEAFF. The full variable domain, its missing parts supplied by reference TRBV19 and TRBJ1-1, is DGGITQSPKYLFRKEGQNVTLSCEQNLNHDAMYWYRQDPGQGLRLIYYSQIVNDFQKGDIAEGYSVSREKKESFPLTVTSAQKNPTAFYLCASSMGWNTEAFFGQGTRLTVV.

V usage is TRBV2 and J usage is TRBJ2-3; perhaps TRBD2 as D (5 bases). Germline V gene data show CDR1 as SNHLY and CDR2 as FYNNEI. V lost 3 bases to trimming and J lost 2 bases, with 12 bases between them. The CDR3 has 15 residues. The CDR3 region is CASSEGVTATDTQYF. The CDR3 nucleotides are TGTGCCAGCAGTGAGGGAGTAACAGCCACAGATACGCAGTATTTT. Supplemented by reference TRBV2 and TRBJ2-3, the full variable domain reads EPEVTQTPSHQVTQMGQEVILRCVPISNHLYFYWYRQILGQKVEFLVSFYNNEISEKSEIFDDQFSVERPDGSNFTLKIRSTKLEDSAMYFCASSEGVTATDTQYFGPGTRLTVL.

V and J are TRBV9 and TRBJ2-7; D could derive from TRBD1 or TRBD2 (5 bases each). Germline V lookup: CDR1 SGDLS, CDR2 YYNGEE. The CDR3 consists of 15 residues. The V and J ends lost 4 bases and 7 bases respectively, with 21 bases between them. The CDR3 nucleotides read TGTGCCAGCAGCTCGGGGACCTCCACGGCTCAGGAGCAGTACTTC. Amino acids: CASSSGTSTAQEQYF.